One sample yielded the 18 T cell receptor beta chains listed below, sequenced in a study of blood T cells in healthy people across ages. A second PCR, run for roughly 7 to 12 cycles, used a sample-barcoded 5' primer plus a J-beta primer mix. MiXCR, run by TCRdb on the 5' RACE reads, gives a single entry per CDR3 protein. The sample has roughly 800,000 distinct CDR3 sequences, roughly 25% seen once. These data also formed part of another study, on T cells of mothers and their children.

The sample was blood. Receptors were obtained from a boy between 5 and 17 years old in good health.

There are many counts of this clonotype. V is TRBV12-3 or TRBV12-4 and J is TRBJ2-5; no clear D. Deletions cut 2 bases from V and 5 bases from J, with 9 bases between. The CDR3 extends over 13 amino acids. The DNA of the CDR3 is TGTGCCAGCAGTTTAACAGCCGGGGAGACCCAGTACTTC. It translates to CASSLTAGETQYF.

The V and J genes are TRBV7-9 and TRBJ2-4; D possibly corresponds to TRBD1 (5 bases). The CDR3 length is 14 residues. Deletions cut 5 bases from V and 8 bases from J, with 16 bases between. Looked up from germline, CDR1 is SEHNR and CDR2 is FQNEAQ (reference sequence). The CDR3 is CASSPQGKEYIQYF. The CDR3 region has the DNA TGTGCCAGCAGCCCCCAGGGAAAGGAGTACATTCAGTACTTC.

The V and J genes are TRBV15 and TRBJ2-5; tentative D call: TRBD2 (5 bases). The CDR3 runs 17 residues. V was clipped by 3 bases and J by 1 base, with 18 bases between them. Germline lookup yields CDR1 LNHNV and CDR2 YYDKDF (reference sequence). Written as DNA, the CDR3 is TGTGCCACCAGCAGCGGAGTCGTTTTTGGGAGCCAAGAGACCCAGTACTTC. It encodes CATSSGVVFGSQETQYF.

V and J are TRBV6-5 and TRBJ2-3, with 12 bases that match TRBD2. The CDR3 is 14 residues long. The V segment lost 10 bases and the J segment 4 bases; nucleotides outside the gene matches: 6. Germline CDR1 and CDR2: MNHEY and SVGAGI. Written as DNA, the CDR3 is TGTGCCACCAGACTAGCGGGAGTATCAGATACGCAGTATTTT. It is translated as CATRLAGVSDTQYF.

In its sample, this clonotype was seen a few times. This rearrangement joins TRBV11-3 to TRBJ2-1, with D perhaps matching TRBD2 (7 bases). This CDR3 is 17 amino acids long. CDR1 and CDR2 from the germline V gene are SGHNT and YENEEA. V was cut by 1 base and J by 9 bases, with 22 bases left in between. As DNA, the CDR3 is TGTGCCAGCAGCTTAGTAGGGGGAGGGGGACCTGGAAGTGAGCAGTTCTTC. Its translation: CASSLVGGGGPGSEQFF.

This clonotype appeared a single time. The chain has TRBV10-3 and TRBJ2-3; 8 nucleotides agree with TRBD1. V trimming: 8 bases; J trimming: 2 bases; junction bases outside the gene matches: 6. Germline loops: CDR1 ENHRY, CDR2 SYGVKD. The CDR3 runs 14 residues. The CDR3 bases are TGTGCCATCCAGACAGGGGAAGACACAGATACGCAGTATTTT. Amino acid sequence: CAIQTGEDTDTQYF.

This clonotype was seen a single time. The rearrangement uses TRBV6-2 or TRBV6-3 and TRBJ1-5, with a tentative D call TRBD1 (5 bases). Between the trimmed V and J ends, which lost 2 bases and 0 bases, there was a span of 20 bases. Germline lookup yields CDR1 MNHEY and CDR2 SVGEGT. The CDR3 totals 19 residues. In nucleotides, the CDR3 is TGTGCCAGCAGTTACGGCGGCAGGAGGGGATTACTTAGCAATCAGCCCCAGCATTTT. It is translated as CASSYGGRRGLLSNQPQHF.

The genes are TRBV3-1 and TRBJ2-5; D gene uncertain. Per germline, CDR1 LGHDT and CDR2 YNNKEL (reference sequence). Trimming shortened V by 10 bases and J by 1 base, and 10 bases separated the two germline ends. This CDR3 is built from 12 residues. The CDR3 DNA sequence: TGTGCCACACTCGGCCTCCAAGAGACCCAGTACTTC. Residues: CATLGLQETQYF.

This sequence joins TRBV19 and TRBJ1-4; a weak D match, TRBD1 (6 bases). CDR1 and CDR2 (germline): LNHDA, SQIVND (reference sequence). V lost 5 bases and J lost 4, with 14 bases in between. This CDR3 has 15 residues. The CDR3 nucleotides read TGTGCCAGTAGTTCCAGACAGGATGGTAATGAAAAACTGTTTTTT. Amino acid sequence: CASSSRQDGNEKLFF.

The rearrangement uses TRBV12-3 or TRBV12-4 and TRBJ1-1, with 8 bases identical to TRBD1. There are 14 residues in the CDR3. V lost 8 bases to trimming and J lost 4 bases; unmatched junction nucleotides: 9. CDR3 residues: CASGWGTGSTEAFF. Here the CDR3 DNA reads TGTGCCAGCGGTTGGGGGACAGGAAGCACTGAAGCTTTCTTT.

V is TRBV6-2 or TRBV6-3 and J is TRBJ2-7, with a weak D call TRBD1 (5 bases). This CDR3 has 15 amino acids. Trimming removed 2 bases at V and 3 bases at J, with 14 bases between. The germline V gene has CDR1 MNHEY and CDR2 SVGEGT. The CDR3 nucleotides are TGTGCCAGCAGTTACGGTAACCAGGGAAACTACGAGCAGTACTTC. Translation: CASSYGNQGNYEQYF.

The chain couples TRBV7-9 to TRBJ2-7; TRBD2 is a possible D gene (6 bases). CDR3 length: 17 residues. Germline-derived CDR1 and CDR2 are SEHNR and FQNEAQ (reference sequence). V lost 2 bases, J lost 4 bases, and 21 bases lay in between. DNA of the CDR3: TGTGCCAGCAGCTTACCAACTTGGGAACCTGGGGGGTACGAGCAGTACTTC. It yields the protein CASSLPTWEPGGYEQYF.

As to this clonotype: Relative to the germline gene, one junction end is altered; a read error may explain this. The CDR3 loop reads CSARARRQNTEPFF. In nucleotides, the CDR3 is TGCAGTGCTAGAGCCAGACGCCAGAACACTGAACCTTTCTTT. The rearrangement links TRBV20-1 to TRBJ1-1; no firm D call. Germline-derived CDR1 and CDR2 are DFQATT and SNEGSKA (reference sequence). The CDR3 consists of 14 residues.

The chain combines TRBV29-1 with TRBJ2-5; possible D gene TRBD2, 6 bases. CDR1 and CDR2 from the germline V gene are SQVTM and ANQGSEA. The V end was cut by 7 bases, the J end by 0 bases, with 15 bases between. The CDR3 runs to 14 residues. The CDR3 coding sequence is TGCAGCGGGGCCGGGACTTTGTACCAAGAGACCCAGTACTTC. This gives the protein CSGAGTLYQETQYF.

This clonotype turned up a few times. The V gene is TRBV4-1, the J gene TRBJ2-5, with 9 bases that match TRBD2. The CDR3 has 15 amino acids. The germline gives CDR1 MGHRA, CDR2 YSYEKL. V trimming: 3 bases; J trimming: 3 bases; junction bases outside the gene matches: 5. CDR3 DNA: TGCGCCAGCAGCCAGCGGGGGGGCCTGAAAGAGACCCAGTACTTC. Protein: CASSQRGGLKETQYF.

The sample holds one count of this clonotype. The chain couples TRBV6-1 to TRBJ2-7; a possible D gene is TRBD1 (5 bases). This CDR3 contains 15 residues. Germline V CDR1 and CDR2: MNHNS, SASEGT. V dropped 0 bases and J dropped 0 bases, with 9 bases sitting between them. The CDR3 sequence: CASSEARQSSYEQYF. The CDR3 DNA is TGTGCCAGCAGTGAAGCGAGACAGAGCTCCTACGAGCAGTACTTC.

The V gene is TRBV9, the J gene TRBJ2-5, with D unresolved. Germline V lookup: CDR1 SGDLS, CDR2 YYNGEE. The CDR3 runs 13 residues. The V end was cut by 3 bases, the J end by 5 bases, with 11 bases between. The CDR3 coding sequence is TGTGCCAGCAGCGGAGAGCGCCCGGAGACCCAGTACTTC. This gives the protein CASSGERPETQYF.

A few counts support this clonotype. The chain joins TRBV20-1 to TRBJ1-6; D might be TRBD1 (5 bases). CDR3 length: 16 amino acids. Trimming removed 0 bases at V and 2 bases at J, with 11 bases between. The V gene's germline CDR1 is DFQATT and CDR2 SNEGSKA (reference sequence). The CDR3 bases are TGCAGTGCTAGAGAGGGCAGGGTCACCTATAATTCACCCCTCCACTTT. This encodes CSAREGRVTYNSPLHF.